The rows below give T cell receptor beta chains drawn from one sample of a study of T cell changes during pregnancy in multiple sclerosis. TCRdb keeps only in-frame clones here, not all; method: immunoSEQ multiplex PCR. The sample consists of approximately 38,000 clones, approximately 94% of them appearing once. The sample consisted of peripheral blood, taken in the third trimester of pregnancy. Receptors originate from a female donor with multiple sclerosis, enrolled in a pregnancy study. Both conserved end residues are part of each CDR3. The D gene is left open where the match is weak. Clone size, where shown, is once, few, many, or a class for clones that have expanded.

size: NA; J: TRBJ2-3; V: TRBV6-6; D: TRBD1; DNA: TGTGCCAGCAGAAGGACAGGGAGCACAGATACGCAGTATTTT; CDR3: CASRRTGSTDTQYF
size: NA; J: TRBJ2-7; V: TRBV9; D: TRBD2; DNA: TGTGCCAGCAGCGTAGAAGAGCGGGAGAGATCCTACGAGCAGTACTTC; CDR3: CASSVEERERSYEQYF
size: NA; J: TRBJ2-2; V: TRBV6-4; D: NA; DNA: TGTGCCAGCAGTCCTTCGAACACCGGGGAGCTGTTTTTT; CDR3: CASSPSNTGELFF
size: NA; J: TRBJ1-2; V: TRBV6-5; D: NA; DNA: TGTGCCGCCCTAAGGGCAGGGCGTAACTATGGCTACACCTTC; CDR3: CAALRAGRNYGYTF
size: NA; J: TRBJ2-7; V: TRBV19; D: NA; DNA: TGTGCCAGTAGTCTTGACAGCACCTACGAGCAGTACTTC; CDR3: CASSLDSTYEQYF
size: once; J: TRBJ2-3; V: TRBV28; D: NA; DNA: TGTGCCAGCAGTCTAATCCGTCGGGGAGGCACAGATACGCAGTATTTT; CDR3: CASSLIRRGGTDTQYF
size: NA; J: TRBJ1-1; V: TRBV6-6; D: NA; DNA: TGTGCCAGCACCTTAGGTATGCAGGAAGGAGCTTTCTTT; CDR3: CASTLGMQEGAFF
size: once; J: TRBJ1-4; V: TRBV4-3; D: NA; DNA: TGCGCCAGCAGCCAAGTTGTAGGCGTGGGCACTGAAAAACTGTTTTTT; CDR3: CASSQVVGVGTEKLFF
size: NA; J: TRBJ2-1; V: TRBV2; D: NA; DNA: TGTGCCAGCAGTGAATTGAGGGACAATGAGCAGTTCTTC; CDR3: CASSELRDNEQFF
size: NA; J: TRBJ1-6; V: TRBV27; D: TRBD1; DNA: TGTGCCAGCAGGACAGGGAGGAAGAATAATTCACCCCTCCACTTT; CDR3: CASRTGRKNNSPLHF
size: NA; J: TRBJ2-1; V: TRBV27; D: TRBD1; DNA: TGTGCCAGCAGTTTATCCAGGGGGAGCTCCTACAATGAGCAGTTCTTC; CDR3: CASSLSRGSSYNEQFF
size: NA; J: TRBJ2-5; V: TRBV4-3; D: TRBD1; DNA: TGCGCCAGCAGCCAAACGACAGGGGGCCCACAGTACTTC; CDR3: CASSQTTGGPQYF
size: NA; J: TRBJ2-1; V: TRBV7-2; D: NA; DNA: TGTGCCAGCAGCCTAAACAATGAGCAGTTCTTC; CDR3: CASSLNNEQFF
size: NA; J: TRBJ1-4; V: TRBV5-1; D: TRBD1; DNA: TGCGCCAGCAGCTTGGCCCGGACAGGGGGGGAGGAAAAACTGTTTTTT; CDR3: CASSLARTGGEEKLFF
size: NA; J: TRBJ2-2; V: TRBV6-5; D: TRBD1; DNA: TGTGCCAGCAGTAGACAGGGGGCGCGCACCGGGGAGCTGTTTTTT; CDR3: CASSRQGARTGELFF
size: NA; J: TRBJ2-5; V: TRBV11-3; D: TRBD2; DNA: TGTGCCAGCAGCCCGGGACTAGCGGGAGGGCTGGAGACCCAGTACTTC; CDR3: CASSPGLAGGLETQYF
size: once; J: TRBJ1-6; V: TRBV7-8; D: NA; DNA: TGTGCCAGCAGCTTATCCGCGGTATTCTATAATTCACCCCTCCACTTT; CDR3: CASSLSAVFYNSPLHF
size: once; J: TRBJ2-7; V: TRBV11-1; D: TRBD2; DNA: TGTGCCAGCAGCGGACTAGCGGGGGGCGAGTACTACGAGCAGTACTTC; CDR3: CASSGLAGGEYYEQYF
size: NA; J: TRBJ2-5; V: TRBV30; D: TRBD2; DNA: TGTGCCTGGAGTGTGGGACTAGGATACCAAGAGACCCAGTACTTC; CDR3: CAWSVGLGYQETQYF